This T cell receptor (beta chain) derives from a study of patients and donors after allogeneic stem cell transplantation. Each CDR3 protein is one row after TCRdb ran MiXCR on the RT-PCR reads. Of tens of thousands of distinct CDR3 sequences listed, roughly 38% are singletons. The V gene's germline CDR1 is LGHDT and CDR2 YNNKEL (reference sequence). Trimming removed 5 bases from V and 0 bases from J, with 10 bases in between. The CDR3 has 15 residues. The V and J genes are TRBV3-1 and TRBJ2-2; perhaps TRBD1 as D (5 bases). Sequencing was carried out using blood, either unsorted or a sorted T cell fraction (not recorded which). This TCR came from a human donor who was either an allogeneic HSCT recipient or a stem cell or donor lymphocyte infusion donor (not recorded which). It is not recorded whose cells these are; they may come from a transplant donor. CDR3 coding DNA: TGTGCCAGCAGCAAAGGGGCTGCGAACACCGGGGAGCTGTTTTTT. It yields the protein CASSKGAANTGELFF.